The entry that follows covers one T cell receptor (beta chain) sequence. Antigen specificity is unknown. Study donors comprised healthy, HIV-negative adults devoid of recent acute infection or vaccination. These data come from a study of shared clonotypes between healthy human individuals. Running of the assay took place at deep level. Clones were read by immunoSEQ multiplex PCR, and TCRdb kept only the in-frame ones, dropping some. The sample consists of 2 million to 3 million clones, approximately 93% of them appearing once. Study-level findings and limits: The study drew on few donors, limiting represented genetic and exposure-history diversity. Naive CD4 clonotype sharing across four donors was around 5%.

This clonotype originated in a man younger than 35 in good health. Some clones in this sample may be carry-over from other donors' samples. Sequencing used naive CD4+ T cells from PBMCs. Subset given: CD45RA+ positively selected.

CDR3 protein: CASSKAPEGRENSSGELFF. CDR3 sequence (DNA): TGTGCCAGCAGCAAAGCGCCTGAGGGCAGGGAGAACTCCTCTGGGGAGCTGTTTTTT. The chain combines TRBV21-1 with TRBJ2-2. TRBV21-1 is classified as a pseudogene. This CDR3 has 19 residues.